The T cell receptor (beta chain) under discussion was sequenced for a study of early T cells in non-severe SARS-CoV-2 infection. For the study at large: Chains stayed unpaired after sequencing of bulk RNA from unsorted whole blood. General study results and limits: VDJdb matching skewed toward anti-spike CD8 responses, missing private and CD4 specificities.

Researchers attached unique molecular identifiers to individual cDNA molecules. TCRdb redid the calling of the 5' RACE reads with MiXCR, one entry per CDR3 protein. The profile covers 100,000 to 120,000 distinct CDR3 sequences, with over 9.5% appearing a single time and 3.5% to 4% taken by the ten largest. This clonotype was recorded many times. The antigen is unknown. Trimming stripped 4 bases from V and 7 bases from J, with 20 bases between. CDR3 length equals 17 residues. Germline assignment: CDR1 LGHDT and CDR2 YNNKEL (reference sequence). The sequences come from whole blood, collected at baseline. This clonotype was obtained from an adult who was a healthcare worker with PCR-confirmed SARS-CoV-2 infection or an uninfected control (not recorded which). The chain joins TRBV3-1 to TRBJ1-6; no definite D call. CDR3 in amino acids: CASSPDPWVQENSPLHF. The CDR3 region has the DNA TGTGCCAGCAGCCCAGACCCCTGGGTCCAAGAGAATTCACCCCTCCACTTT.